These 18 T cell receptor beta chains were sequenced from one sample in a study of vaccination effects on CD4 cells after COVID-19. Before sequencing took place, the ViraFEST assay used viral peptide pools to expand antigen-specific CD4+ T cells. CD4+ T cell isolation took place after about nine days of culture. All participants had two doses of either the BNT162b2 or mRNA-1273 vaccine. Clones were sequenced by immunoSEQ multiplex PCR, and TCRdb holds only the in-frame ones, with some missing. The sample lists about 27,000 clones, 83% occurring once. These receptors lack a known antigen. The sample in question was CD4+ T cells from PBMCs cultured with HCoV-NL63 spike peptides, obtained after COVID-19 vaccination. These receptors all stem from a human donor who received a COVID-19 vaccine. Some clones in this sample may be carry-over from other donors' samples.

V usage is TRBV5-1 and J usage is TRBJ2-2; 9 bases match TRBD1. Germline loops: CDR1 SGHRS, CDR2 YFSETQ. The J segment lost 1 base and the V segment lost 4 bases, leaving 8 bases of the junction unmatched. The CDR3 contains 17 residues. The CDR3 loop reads CASSRKQGAVNTGELFF. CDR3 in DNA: TGCGCCAGCAGCAGAAAACAGGGGGCGGTGAACACCGGGGAGCTGTTTTTT.

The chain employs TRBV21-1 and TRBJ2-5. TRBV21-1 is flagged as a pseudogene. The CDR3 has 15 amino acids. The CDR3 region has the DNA TGTGCCAGCAGCAAAGATTGCCTTGAATGCGAGACCCAGTACTTC. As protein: CASSKDCLECETQYF.

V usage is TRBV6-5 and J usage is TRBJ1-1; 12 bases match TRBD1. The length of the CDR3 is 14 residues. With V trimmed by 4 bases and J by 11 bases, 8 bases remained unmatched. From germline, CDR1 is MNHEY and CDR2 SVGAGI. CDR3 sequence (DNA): TGTGCCAGCAGTTGGGGACAGGGGGCTTTGGGGGCTTTCTTT. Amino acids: CASSWGQGALGAFF.

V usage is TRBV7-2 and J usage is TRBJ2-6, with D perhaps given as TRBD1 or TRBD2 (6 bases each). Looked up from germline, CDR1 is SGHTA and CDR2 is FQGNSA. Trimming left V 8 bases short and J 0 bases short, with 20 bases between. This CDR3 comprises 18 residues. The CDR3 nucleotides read TGTGCCAGCCGCCCCCTCGGGGGACAACTCTCTGGGGCCAACGTCCTGACTTTC. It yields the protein CASRPLGGQLSGANVLTF.

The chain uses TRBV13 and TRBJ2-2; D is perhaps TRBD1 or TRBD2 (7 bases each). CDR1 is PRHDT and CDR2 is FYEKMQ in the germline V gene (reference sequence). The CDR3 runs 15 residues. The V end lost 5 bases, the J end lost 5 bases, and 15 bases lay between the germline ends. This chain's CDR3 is CASSLRQGGTGELFF. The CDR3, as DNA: TGTGCCAGCAGCCTTCGACAGGGAGGGACCGGGGAGCTGTTTTTT.

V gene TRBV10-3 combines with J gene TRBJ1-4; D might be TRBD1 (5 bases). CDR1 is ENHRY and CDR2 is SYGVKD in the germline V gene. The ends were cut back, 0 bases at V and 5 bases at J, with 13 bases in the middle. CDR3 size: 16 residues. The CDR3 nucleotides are TGTGCCATCAGTGAGTCGTCCGGGACCCCGAATGAAAAACTGTTTTTT. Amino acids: CAISESSGTPNEKLFF.

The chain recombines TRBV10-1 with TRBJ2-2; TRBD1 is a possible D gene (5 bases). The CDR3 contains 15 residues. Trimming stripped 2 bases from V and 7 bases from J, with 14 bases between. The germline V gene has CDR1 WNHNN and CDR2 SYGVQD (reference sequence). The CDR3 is CASSEGATWGGELFF. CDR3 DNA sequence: TGCGCCAGCAGTGAGGGGGCAACCTGGGGCGGGGAGCTGTTTTTT.

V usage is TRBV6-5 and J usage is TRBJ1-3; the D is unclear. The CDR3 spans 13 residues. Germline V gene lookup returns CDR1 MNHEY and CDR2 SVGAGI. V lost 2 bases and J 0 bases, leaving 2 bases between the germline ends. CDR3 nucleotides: TGTGCCAGCAGTTACACCTCTGGAAACACCATATATTTT. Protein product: CASSYTSGNTIYF.

The CDR3 sequence is CASSFVIGGQYEQYV. CDR3 DNA: TGTGCCAGCAGCTTCGTTATCGGGGGGCAGTACGAGCAGTACGTC. This chain joins TRBV5-6 and TRBJ2-7, with a weak D call TRBD2 (7 bases). The germline CDR1 and CDR2 sequences are SGHDT and YYEEEE. V was cut by 2 bases and J by 4 bases, with 16 bases left in between. This CDR3 has 15 amino acids.

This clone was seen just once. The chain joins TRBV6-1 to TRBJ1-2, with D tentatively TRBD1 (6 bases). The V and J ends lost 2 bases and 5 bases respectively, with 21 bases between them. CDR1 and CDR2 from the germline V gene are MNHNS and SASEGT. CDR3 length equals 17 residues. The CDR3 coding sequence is TGTGCCAGCAGTGAAACCAGGGCTGGGGGCAGGGTGTATGGCTACACCTTC. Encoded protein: CASSETRAGGRVYGYTF.

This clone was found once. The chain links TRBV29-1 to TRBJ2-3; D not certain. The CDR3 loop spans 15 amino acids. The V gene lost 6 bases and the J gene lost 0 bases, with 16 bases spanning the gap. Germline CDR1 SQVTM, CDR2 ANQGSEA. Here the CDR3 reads CSVPTAVASTDTQYF. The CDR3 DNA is TGCAGCGTCCCGACGGCAGTCGCTAGCACAGATACGCAGTATTTT.

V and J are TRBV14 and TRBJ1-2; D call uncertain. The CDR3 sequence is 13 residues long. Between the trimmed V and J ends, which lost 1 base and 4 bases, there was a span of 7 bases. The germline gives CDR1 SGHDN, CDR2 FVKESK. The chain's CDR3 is CASSQGSGYGYTF. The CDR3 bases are TGTGCCAGCAGCCAAGGCAGCGGCTATGGCTACACCTTC.

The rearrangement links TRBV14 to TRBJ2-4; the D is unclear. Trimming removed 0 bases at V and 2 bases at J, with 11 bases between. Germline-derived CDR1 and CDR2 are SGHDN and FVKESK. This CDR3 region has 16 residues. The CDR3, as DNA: TGTGCCAGCAGCCAAGAGGGCGAAGTTCCCAAAAACATTCAGTACTTC. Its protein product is CASSQEGEVPKNIQYF.

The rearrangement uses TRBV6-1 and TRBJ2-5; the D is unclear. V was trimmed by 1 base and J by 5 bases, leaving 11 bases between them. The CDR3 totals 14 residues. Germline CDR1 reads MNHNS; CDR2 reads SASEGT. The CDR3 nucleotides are TGTGCCAGCAGTGAAGATCCGGGTCGGGAGACCCAGTACTTC. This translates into CASSEDPGRETQYF.

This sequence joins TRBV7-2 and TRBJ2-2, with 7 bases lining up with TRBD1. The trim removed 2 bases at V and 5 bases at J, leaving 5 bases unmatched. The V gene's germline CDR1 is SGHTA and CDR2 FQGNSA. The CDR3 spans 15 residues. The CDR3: CASSLSGRGTGELFF. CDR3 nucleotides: TGTGCCAGCAGCTTAAGTGGCAGGGGGACCGGGGAGCTGTTTTTT.

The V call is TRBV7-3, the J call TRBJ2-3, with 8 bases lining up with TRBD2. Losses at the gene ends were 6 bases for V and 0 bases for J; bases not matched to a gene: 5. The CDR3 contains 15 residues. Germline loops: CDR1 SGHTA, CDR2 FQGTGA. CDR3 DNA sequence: TGTGCCAGCAGTCAGCTAGCGGGCAGCACAGATACGCAGTATTTT. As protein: CASSQLAGSTDTQYF. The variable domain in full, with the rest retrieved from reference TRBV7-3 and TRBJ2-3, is GAGVSQTPSNKVTEKGKYVELRCDPISGHTALYWYRQSLGQGPEFLIYFQGTGAADDSGLPNDRFFAVRPEGSVSTLKIQRTERGDSAVYLCASSQLAGSTDTQYFGPGTRLTVL.

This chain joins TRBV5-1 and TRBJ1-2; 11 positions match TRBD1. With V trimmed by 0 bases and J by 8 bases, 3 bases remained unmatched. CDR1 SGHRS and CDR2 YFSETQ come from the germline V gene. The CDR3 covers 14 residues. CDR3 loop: CASSLAGQGGGYTF. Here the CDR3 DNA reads TGCGCCAGCAGCTTGGCGGGACAGGGGGGAGGCTACACCTTC.

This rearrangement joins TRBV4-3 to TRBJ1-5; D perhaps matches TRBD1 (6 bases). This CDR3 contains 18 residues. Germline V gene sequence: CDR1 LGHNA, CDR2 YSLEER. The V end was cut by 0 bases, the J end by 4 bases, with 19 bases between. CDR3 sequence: CASSQDPLKGGTNQPQHF. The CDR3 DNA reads TGCGCCAGCAGCCAAGATCCACTAAAAGGGGGAACGAATCAGCCCCAGCATTTT.